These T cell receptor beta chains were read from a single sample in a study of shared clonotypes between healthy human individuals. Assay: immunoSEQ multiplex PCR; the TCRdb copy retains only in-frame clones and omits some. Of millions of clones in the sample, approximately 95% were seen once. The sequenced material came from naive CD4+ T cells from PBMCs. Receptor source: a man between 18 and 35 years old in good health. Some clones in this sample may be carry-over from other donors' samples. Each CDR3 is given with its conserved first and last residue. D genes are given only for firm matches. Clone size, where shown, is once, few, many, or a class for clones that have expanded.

CDR3 DNA: TGTGCCAGATCCGGGACAGGGGTCTACGAGCAGTACTTC
CDR3 protein: CARSGTGVYEQYF
D gene: -
clone size: -
V gene: TRBV21-1
J gene: TRBJ2-7

CDR3 DNA: TGTGCCAGCAGCCAAGGAGTTAGGGGTTGGGAAAAACTGTTTTTT
CDR3 protein: CASSQGVRGWEKLFF
D gene: -
clone size: -
V gene: TRBV14
J gene: TRBJ1-4

CDR3 DNA: TGCGCCAGCAGCTCCGGACGGCAGGTGGGCTACACCTTC
CDR3 protein: CASSSGRQVGYTF
D gene: -
clone size: -
V gene: TRBV5-1
J gene: TRBJ1-2

CDR3 DNA: TGTGCCAGCAGCTTATTCTCGCAGGGTGTGTACGAGCAGTACTTC
CDR3 protein: CASSLFSQGVYEQYF
D gene: -
clone size: -
V gene: TRBV7-2
J gene: TRBJ2-7

CDR3 DNA: TGTGCCAGCAGCCAACCTAGCGGGAGCGCCTACGAGCAGTACTTC
CDR3 protein: CASSQPSGSAYEQYF
D gene: TRBD2
clone size: -
V gene: TRBV11-2
J gene: TRBJ2-7

CDR3 DNA: TGTGCCACCAGCAGAGAAACAGGCCCCTATGGCTACACCTTC
CDR3 protein: CATSRETGPYGYTF
D gene: -
clone size: few
V gene: TRBV15
J gene: TRBJ1-2

CDR3 DNA: TGCGCCAGCGGCATACCAGGGACAGCAGGTGAAGCTTTCTTT
CDR3 protein: CASGIPGTAGEAFF
D gene: TRBD1
clone size: -
V gene: TRBV5-1
J gene: TRBJ1-1

CDR3 DNA: TGTGCCAGCAGCTTGACAGGCTACGAGCAGTACTTC
CDR3 protein: CASSLTGYEQYF
D gene: -
clone size: -
V gene: TRBV5-6
J gene: TRBJ2-7

CDR3 DNA: TGTGCCATCAGTAAAGGGGGCCGGGAGTACAATGAGCAGTTCTTC
CDR3 protein: CAISKGGREYNEQFF
D gene: -
clone size: -
V gene: TRBV10-3
J gene: TRBJ2-1

CDR3 DNA: TGTGCCAGCGAGGGTTTGGGGAAAGAGACCCAGTACTTC
CDR3 protein: CASEGLGKETQYF
D gene: -
clone size: -
V gene: TRBV11-2
J gene: TRBJ2-5

CDR3 DNA: TGTGCCAGCTCACTGACGTCGGTCCAAGAGACCCAGTACTTC
CDR3 protein: CASSLTSVQETQYF
D gene: -
clone size: -
V gene: TRBV18
J gene: TRBJ2-5

CDR3 DNA: TGCGCCAGCAGCTTGGCCGGCGCAGGGTATGGCCTCCACTATGGCTACACCTTC
CDR3 protein: CASSLAGAGYGLHYGYTF
D gene: -
clone size: -
V gene: TRBV5-1
J gene: TRBJ1-2

CDR3 DNA: TGCAGCACAAAAAGGCTACTAACCGGCGAGCAGTACTTC
CDR3 protein: CSTKRLLTGEQYF
D gene: -
clone size: -
V gene: TRBV29-1
J gene: TRBJ2-7

CDR3 DNA: TGTGCCAGCAGCTTTGAGAGTACAGATACGCAGTATTTT
CDR3 protein: CASSFESTDTQYF
D gene: -
clone size: -
V gene: TRBV5-6
J gene: TRBJ2-3

CDR3 DNA: TGTGCCAGCAGCTTAGAGTACACCGGGGAGCTGTTTTTT
CDR3 protein: CASSLEYTGELFF
D gene: -
clone size: -
V gene: TRBV7-9
J gene: TRBJ2-2

CDR3 DNA: TGCGCCAGCAGCTCTGTCGGTGGCTACGAGCAGTACTTC
CDR3 protein: CASSSVGGYEQYF
D gene: -
clone size: once
V gene: TRBV5-1
J gene: TRBJ2-7

CDR3 DNA: TGCGCCAGCAGCTTGGAAGGGGCAGGCCAGCCCCAGCATTTT
CDR3 protein: CASSLEGAGQPQHF
D gene: -
clone size: -
V gene: TRBV5-1
J gene: TRBJ1-5

CDR3 DNA: TGTGCCAGCAGTACGGGACTAGCGGGGGTCTACGAGCAGTACTTC
CDR3 protein: CASSTGLAGVYEQYF
D gene: TRBD2
clone size: -
V gene: TRBV6-5
J gene: TRBJ2-7

CDR3 DNA: TGCAGTGGCGGTAGTCTCTACGAGCAGTACTTC
CDR3 protein: CSGGSLYEQYF
D gene: -
clone size: -
V gene: TRBV20-1
J gene: TRBJ2-7

CDR3 DNA: TGTGCCACCCAGGGGGGACAGGGTAAAGGTGAGCAGTTCTTC
CDR3 protein: CATQGGQGKGEQFF
D gene: TRBD1
clone size: -
V gene: TRBV19
J gene: TRBJ2-1

CDR3 DNA: TGTGCCTGGAGTCTATCCGGACTTTCGCTGTTTTTT
CDR3 protein: CAWSLSGLSLFF
D gene: -
clone size: once
V gene: TRBV30
J gene: TRBJ2-2

CDR3 DNA: TGTGCCAGCAGTGTCGGTGGAGGTGAGTGGGCTTTCTTT
CDR3 protein: CASSVGGGEWAFF
D gene: -
clone size: few
V gene: TRBV6-1
J gene: TRBJ1-1

CDR3 DNA: TGCGCCAGCAGCCTTATTGGGGCTAGCGTATCAGAGCAGTTCTTC
CDR3 protein: CASSLIGASVSEQFF
D gene: -
clone size: -
V gene: TRBV5-1
J gene: TRBJ2-1

CDR3 DNA: TGTGCCAGTAGCGACAGGGGGTCGGGGTACACCGGGGAGCTGTTTTTT
CDR3 protein: CASSDRGSGYTGELFF
D gene: TRBD1
clone size: -
V gene: TRBV19
J gene: TRBJ2-2

CDR3 DNA: TGTGCCAGCAGCCCGTCCGGAAACACCATATATTTT
CDR3 protein: CASSPSGNTIYF
D gene: -
clone size: -
V gene: TRBV11-2
J gene: TRBJ1-3

CDR3 DNA: TGTGCCAGCCCGACTAGCGGGAGACCAACCTCCTACAATGAGCAGTTCTTC
CDR3 protein: CASPTSGRPTSYNEQFF
D gene: TRBD2
clone size: -
V gene: TRBV28
J gene: TRBJ2-1

CDR3 DNA: TGCAGCGTCGATGTGACAGCGCTCCAAGAGACCCAGTACTTC
CDR3 protein: CSVDVTALQETQYF
D gene: -
clone size: -
V gene: TRBV29-1
J gene: TRBJ2-5

CDR3 DNA: TGCGCCAGCAGCCAACGACAGGGAAGCAATCAGCCCCAGCATTTT
CDR3 protein: CASSQRQGSNQPQHF
D gene: TRBD1
clone size: -
V gene: TRBV4-3
J gene: TRBJ1-5

CDR3 DNA: TGTGCCAGCTCACCCCGGCGGGAAGGTCGTGAGCAGTTCTTC
CDR3 protein: CASSPRREGREQFF
D gene: -
clone size: -
V gene: TRBV18
J gene: TRBJ2-1

CDR3 DNA: TGTGCCAGCAGTGAGGTTCGTGACGAGCAGTACTTC
CDR3 protein: CASSEVRDEQYF
D gene: -
clone size: -
V gene: TRBV6-1
J gene: TRBJ2-7

CDR3 DNA: TGTGCCAGTAGCACAGGGGGTAATGAAAAACTGTTTTTT
CDR3 protein: CASSTGGNEKLFF
D gene: TRBD1
clone size: -
V gene: TRBV19
J gene: TRBJ1-4

CDR3 DNA: TGTGCCAGCAGCTTCACAGGGGATGGCTACACCTTC
CDR3 protein: CASSFTGDGYTF
D gene: TRBD1
clone size: -
V gene: TRBV7-9
J gene: TRBJ1-2

CDR3 DNA: TGCGCCAGCAGCTTGTCACAGGGAACCTACAATGAGCAGTTCTTC
CDR3 protein: CASSLSQGTYNEQFF
D gene: -
clone size: -
V gene: TRBV5-1
J gene: TRBJ2-1

CDR3 DNA: TGTGCTAGTGGTTTGGCAGGGGCCCATGGCTACACCTTC
CDR3 protein: CASGLAGAHGYTF
D gene: -
clone size: -
V gene: TRBV12-5
J gene: TRBJ1-2

CDR3 DNA: TGTGCCATCAGTGAATCGGGGAAGGTTCCCGACGAGCAGTACTTC
CDR3 protein: CAISESGKVPDEQYF
D gene: -
clone size: -
V gene: TRBV10-3
J gene: TRBJ2-7

CDR3 DNA: TGTGCCAGCAGCCGGGCAGGGTCGGGCGAGCAGTACTTC
CDR3 protein: CASSRAGSGEQYF
D gene: -
clone size: -
V gene: TRBV5-6
J gene: TRBJ2-7

CDR3 DNA: TGTGCCAGCAGTTACCCGGGACACCCGAATGAGCAGTTCTTC
CDR3 protein: CASSYPGHPNEQFF
D gene: -
clone size: -
V gene: TRBV7-9
J gene: TRBJ2-1

CDR3 DNA: TGTGCCAGCTCACCAAGCTATGGCTACACCTTC
CDR3 protein: CASSPSYGYTF
D gene: -
clone size: -
V gene: TRBV18
J gene: TRBJ1-2

CDR3 DNA: TGTGCCAGCAGCGCAGGCCGAACTAGCGGGGGGTACAATGAGCAGTTCTTC
CDR3 protein: CASSAGRTSGGYNEQFF
D gene: TRBD2
clone size: -
V gene: TRBV9
J gene: TRBJ2-1

CDR3 DNA: TGTGCCAGCAGCCAAGACGGGGGGAGCACAGATACGCAGTATTTT
CDR3 protein: CASSQDGGSTDTQYF
D gene: TRBD2
clone size: -
V gene: TRBV4-2
J gene: TRBJ2-3

CDR3 DNA: TGTGCCAGTACCCCGACAGCCCGGCCGGTTAATCAGCCCCAGCATTTT
CDR3 protein: CASTPTARPVNQPQHF
D gene: -
clone size: -
V gene: TRBV19
J gene: TRBJ1-5

CDR3 DNA: TGTGCCAGCAGCAAGCCGGGACACTATCAAGAGACCCAGTACTTC
CDR3 protein: CASSKPGHYQETQYF
D gene: -
clone size: -
V gene: TRBV5-6
J gene: TRBJ2-5

CDR3 DNA: TGTGCCAGCAGTCTAGCCTTGCAGACAGCGACCTATGGCTACACCTTC
CDR3 protein: CASSLALQTATYGYTF
D gene: -
clone size: -
V gene: TRBV5-6
J gene: TRBJ1-2

CDR3 DNA: TGTGCCAGCAGTCCAAAGCAGTTCTTC
CDR3 protein: CASSPKQFF
D gene: -
clone size: -
V gene: TRBV9
J gene: TRBJ2-1

CDR3 DNA: TGTGCCAGTAGTATGGGGGGACAGATCAACACTGAAGCTTTCTTT
CDR3 protein: CASSMGGQINTEAFF
D gene: TRBD1
clone size: -
V gene: TRBV19
J gene: TRBJ1-1

CDR3 DNA: TGTGCCAGCAGCGGAACGTCTCGGTCGGAGCTGTTTTTT
CDR3 protein: CASSGTSRSELFF
D gene: -
clone size: -
V gene: TRBV9
J gene: TRBJ2-2

CDR3 DNA: TGTGCCAGCAGCTCCGGGACGACCGAGCAGTTCTTC
CDR3 protein: CASSSGTTEQFF
D gene: -
clone size: -
V gene: TRBV5-4
J gene: TRBJ2-1

CDR3 DNA: TGTGCCAGCAGCGGACGACAGCAAGAGACCCAGTACTTC
CDR3 protein: CASSGRQQETQYF
D gene: -
clone size: -
V gene: TRBV21-1
J gene: TRBJ2-5